A selection of T cell receptor beta chains follows, all from one sample in a study of spatial heterogeneity in lung cancer. TCRdb re-called the 5' RACE reads through MiXCR, storing one row per CDR3 protein. The profile shows about 52,000 distinct CDR3 sequences, roughly 7.4% of them singletons. Sequencing was performed on PBMCs, taken at follow-up. Every receptor here comes from a female donor with early-stage non-small cell lung cancer. CDR3s include the opening cysteine and the closing phenylalanine or tryptophan. The D gene is left open where the match is weak. For some rows the clone size is stated as once, few or many, or as a class when expanded; others skip it.

>TRBJ1-1|.|.|12|TRBV6-1
CASSRNLAEAFF
TGTGCCAGCAGCCGAAACTTGGCTGAAGCTTTCTTT
>TRBJ1-5|TRBD1|many|16|TRBV24-1
CATSDGGQGTYQPQHF
TGTGCCACCAGTGATGGCGGACAGGGAACGTACCAGCCCCAGCATTTT
>TRBJ2-5|.|many|16|TRBV7-9
CASSLGAWGPKETQYF
TGTGCCAGCAGCTTAGGTGCCTGGGGACCAAAAGAGACCCAGTACTTC
>TRBJ1-2|.|.|15|TRBV5-4
CASRKEGRPVYGYTF
TGTGCCAGCAGAAAAGAGGGGAGGCCTGTATATGGCTACACCTTC
>TRBJ2-5|.|.|14|TRBV7-2
CASSLGGVRETQYF
TGTGCCAGCAGCTTAGGAGGGGTGCGAGAGACCCAGTACTTC
>TRBJ2-3|.|few|14|TRBV6-2/TRBV6-3
CASSYLLNTDTQYF
TGTGCCAGCAGTTATTTACTGAACACAGATACGCAGTATTTT
>TRBJ2-1|.|.|13|TRBV2
CASSGQAYNEQFF
TGTGCCAGCAGTGGACAGGCCTACAATGAGCAGTTCTTC
>TRBJ1-2|.|few|13|TRBV4-2
CASSQGSIGGYTF
TGTGCCAGCAGCCAAGGCAGTATCGGTGGCTACACCTTC
>TRBJ1-1|.|many|12|TRBV7-2
CASSLNAGEAFF
TGTGCCAGCAGTCTGAACGCGGGTGAAGCTTTCTTT
>TRBJ2-7|TRBD1|few|14|TRBV12-3/TRBV12-4
CASTARDSAYEQYF
TGTGCCAGCACCGCCCGGGACAGCGCCTACGAGCAGTACTTC
>TRBJ2-1|.|many|11|TRBV29-1
CSADNYNEQFF
TGCAGCGCGGACAACTACAATGAGCAGTTCTTC
>TRBJ2-2|.|many|15|TRBV7-8
CASIPLGEYTGELFF
TGTGCCAGCATCCCGCTCGGGGAATACACCGGGGAGCTGTTTTTT
>TRBJ2-7|.|.|12|TRBV5-1
CASSLGRAEQYF
TGCGCCAGCAGCCTGGGGAGAGCCGAGCAGTACTTC
>TRBJ1-6|.|many|16|TRBV9
CASSPTLSSYNSPLHF
TGTGCCAGCAGTCCTACTCTGAGCTCCTATAATTCACCCCTCCACTTT
>TRBJ2-1|.|.|14|TRBV3-1
CASSQRGTGYEQFF
TGTGCCAGCAGCCAAAGGGGAACTGGGTACGAGCAGTTCTTC
>TRBJ1-6|.|.|14|TRBV13
CASSLGGVSSPLHF
TGTGCCAGCAGCTTAGGAGGGGTTTCCTCACCCCTCCACTTT